The 8 T cell receptor beta chains below come from one sample, sequenced in a study of blood T cell repertoires in COVID-19. Only in-frame clones appear in the TCRdb table, and some are missing; sequencing was by immunoSEQ multiplex PCR. The sample yields 200,000 to 300,000 clones, around 86% seen once. Sequenced input: peripheral blood. These receptors were collected from a man aged 25-45 years who had recovered from COVID-19.

This chain connects TRBV27 to TRBJ2-5; tentatively, D is TRBD1 (5 bases). Trimming took off 4 bases at V and 7 bases at J, with 13 bases between the two ends. The CDR3 is 13 amino acids. Germline V gene data show CDR1 as MNHEY and CDR2 as SMNVEV (reference sequence). The chain's CDR3 is CASSWGKGGTQYF. The CDR3 DNA reads as TGTGCCAGCAGTTGGGGCAAAGGCGGGACCCAGTACTTC.

The rearrangement links TRBV19 to TRBJ1-5; 8 nucleotides match TRBD1. J lost 6 bases, V lost 9 bases, and 7 bases had no gene match. Germline CDR1 LNHDA, CDR2 SQIVND (reference sequence). The CDR3 totals 13 residues. The CDR3 loop reads CASPDRGGQPQHF. In nucleotides, the CDR3 is TGTGCCAGCCCTGACAGGGGAGGTCAGCCCCAGCATTTT. Full variable domain (missing parts from reference TRBV19 and TRBJ1-5): DGGITQSPKYLFRKEGQNVTLSCEQNLNHDAMYWYRQDPGQGLRLIYYSQIVNDFQKGDIAEGYSVSREKKESFPLTVTSAQKNPTAFYLCASPDRGGQPQHFGDGTRLSIL.

DNA of the CDR3: TGCGCCAGCAGCCAAGAGAACACCGCCCTGGGCAGGGCTCCCTACGAGCAGTACTTC. Its translation: CASSQENTALGRAPYEQYF. The chain couples TRBV4-1 to TRBJ2-7, with D perhaps TRBD1 (5 bases). The V gene lost 0 bases and the J gene lost 2 bases, with 23 bases spanning the gap. This CDR3 is 19 amino acids long. The germline gives CDR1 MGHRA, CDR2 YSYEKL.

This clone was picked up a small number of times. This chain uses TRBV6-5 with TRBJ1-2, with 11 bases lining up with TRBD1. Per the germline V gene, CDR1 is MNHEY and CDR2 is SVGAGI. V shed 7 bases, J shed 6 bases, and the junction held 7 bases outside the gene matches. This CDR3 is built from 14 residues. CDR3 in amino acids: CASTWGQGDNGYTF. DNA for the CDR3: TGTGCCAGCACCTGGGGACAGGGGGACAATGGCTACACCTTC.

The chain combines TRBV7-8 with TRBJ2-7; possibly TRBD1 for D (6 bases). Germline V gene sequence: CDR1 SGHVS, CDR2 FQNEAQ. Trimming removed 4 bases at V and 0 bases at J, with 13 bases between. The CDR3 totals 15 residues. CDR3 nucleotide sequence: TGTGCCAGCAGCTCTCGGACAGACGCCTCCTACGAGCAGTACTTC. Translated, it gives CASSSRTDASYEQYF.

The chain combines TRBV7-6 with TRBJ2-3; a weak D match, TRBD1 (5 bases). The ends were cut back, 4 bases at V and 1 base at J, with 12 bases in the middle. Germline CDR1 SGHVS, CDR2 FNYEAQ. The CDR3 covers 15 residues. The CDR3 nucleotides read TGTGCCAGCAGCTCTTACCCCAGGGGCACAGATACGCAGTATTTT. Translation: CASSSYPRGTDTQYF. The complete variable domain, with remaining parts taken from reference TRBV7-6 and TRBJ2-3, reads GAGVSQSPRYKVTKRGQDVALRCDPISGHVSLYWYRQALGQGPEFLTYFNYEAQQDKSGLPNDRFSAERPEGSISTLTIQRTEQRDSAMYRCASSSYPRGTDTQYFGPGTRLTVL.

The J gene is TRBJ1-5, the V gene TRBV4-1; D not certain. This CDR3 contains 15 residues. V shed 0 bases and J shed 6 bases, with 12 bases lying between them. Germline V CDR1 and CDR2: MGHRA, YSYEKL. The CDR3 DNA follows: TGCGCCAGCAGCCAAGAAAACCTTGGGAGTCAGCCCCAGCATTTT. Its protein product is CASSQENLGSQPQHF.

This clone was observed a handful of times. The chain couples TRBV5-1 to TRBJ2-7, with D hard to call. V lost 1 base and J 6 bases, leaving 8 bases between the germline ends. Germline V CDR1 and CDR2: SGHRS, YFSETQ. The CDR3 runs to 12 residues. The CDR3 DNA reads TGCGCCAGCAGCTTGACGGAGTCCGAGCAGTACTTC. It encodes CASSLTESEQYF.